Shown below are 14 T cell receptor beta chains from a single sample sequenced in a study of CD8+CD57+ T cells in acquired aplastic anemia. CDR3 and TCR beta VDJ profiling relied on genomic DNA as the template. Via MiXCR, TCRdb re-called the reads, giving one row per CDR3 protein. This sample has about 180,000 distinct CDR3 sequences, with about 60% found just once. All patients picked for sequencing had shown, by flow cytometry, an expansion of CD8+CD57+ cells. The source material was sorted CD4+, CD8+, or CD8+CD57+ T cells (not recorded which) from PBMCs. The receptors here all came from a human donor with aplastic anemia.

This clonotype was recorded once. The chain employs TRBV24-1 and TRBJ2-3; TRBD2 agrees at 9 bases. The J segment lost 4 bases and the V segment lost 4 bases, leaving 8 bases of the junction unmatched. In germline, CDR1 is KGHDR, CDR2 SFDVKD. The length of the CDR3 is 16 residues. The CDR3 region is CATSDSRGGYADTQYF. As DNA, the CDR3 is TGTGCCACCAGTGACTCGCGGGGGGGCTACGCAGATACGCAGTATTTT.

The J gene is TRBJ1-6, the V gene TRBV2; no definite D call. The CDR3 loop spans 14 amino acids. Germline V gene data show CDR1 as SNHLY and CDR2 as FYNNEI. With 8 bases removed from V and 5 bases from J, the gap between germline ends came to 13 bases. The DNA of the CDR3 is TGTGCCAGCGCCACATCTCGGAATAATTCACCCCTCCACTTT. Translation: CASATSRNNSPLHF. Full variable domain (missing parts from reference TRBV2 and TRBJ1-6): EPEVTQTPSHQVTQMGQEVILRCVPISNHLYFYWYRQILGQKVEFLVSFYNNEISEKSEIFDDQFSVERPDGSNFTLKIRSTKLEDSAMYFCASATSRNNSPLHFGNGTRLTVT.

This clonotype appeared once. The chain recombines TRBV7-8 with TRBJ2-7; no firm D call. Judging by the DNA end, TRBJ2-5 fits better; the J call may be wrong. CDR1 and CDR2 (germline): SGHVS, FQNEAQ. This CDR3 comprises 12 residues. The CDR3 loop is CASSLDRATQYF. In nucleotides, the CDR3 is TGTGCCAGCAGCTTAGATCGGGCGACCCAGTACTTC.

The CDR3: CASSLRTGGRNSPLHF. As DNA, the CDR3 is TGTGCCAGCAGCTTAAGGACAGGGGGGCGTAATTCACCCCTCCACTTT. The chain joins TRBV7-2 to TRBJ1-6, with TRBD1 matching 10 bases. The germline CDR1 and CDR2 sequences are SGHTA and FQGNSA. The CDR3 length is 16 residues. Trimming took 2 bases from V and 6 from J; bases not matched to a gene: 4.

A word on this clonotype: Germline is not matched at one junction end, which may reflect a read error. This chain connects TRBV5-1 to TRBJ2-1; TRBD2 agrees at 8 bases. This CDR3 has 16 residues. In germline, CDR1 is SGHRS, CDR2 YFSETQ. The CDR3 DNA reads as TGCGCCAGCAGCTTGTACGGGGGGGTGGTAAACAATGAGCAGTTGTTC. This translates into CASSLYGGVVNNEQLF.

This chain connects TRBV24-1 to TRBJ2-3; 7 bases are shared with TRBD1. With V trimmed by 4 bases and J by 2 bases, 8 bases remained unmatched. The CDR3 contains 16 residues. The germline gives CDR1 KGHDR, CDR2 SFDVKD. CDR3 DNA sequence: TGTGCCACCAGTGAGAGGGGGCCATCGGTCACAGATACGCAGTATTTT. It translates to CATSERGPSVTDTQYF.

This clonotype occurred once. This chain links TRBV7-9 with TRBJ2-7, with D possibly matching TRBD1 (5 bases). V lost 4 bases and J lost 2, with 21 bases in between. Germline lookup yields CDR1 SEHNR and CDR2 FQNEAQ (reference sequence). The CDR3 is 17 amino acids. DNA of the CDR3: TGTGCCAGCAGCTCAAAGGTGGACAACCGAAGTCCCTACGAGCAGTACTTC. Encoded protein: CASSSKVDNRSPYEQYF. The full variable domain, its missing parts supplied by reference TRBV7-9 and TRBJ2-7, is DTGVSQNPRHKITKRGQNVTFRCDPISEHNRLYWYRQTLGQGPEFLTYFQNEAQLEKSRLLSDRFSAERPKGSFSTLEIQRTEQGDSAMYLCASSSKVDNRSPYEQYFGPGTRLTVT.

This clonotype was picked up many times. This chain joins TRBV7-6 and TRBJ1-1, with D tentatively TRBD1 (6 bases). Germline V gene lookup returns CDR1 SGHVS and CDR2 FNYEAQ. The V and J ends lost 1 base and 7 bases respectively, with 10 bases between them. This CDR3 comprises 13 residues. The CDR3 region has the DNA TGTGCCAGCAGCTTAGGGGACAATGTTGAAGCTTTCTTT. It yields the protein CASSLGDNVEAFF.

This clonotype was seen once. The V gene is TRBV9, the J gene TRBJ1-1; TRBD1 is a possible D gene (5 bases). The germline V gene has CDR1 SGDLS and CDR2 YYNGEE. The CDR3 has 14 amino acids. V lost 0 bases to trimming and J lost 3 bases, with 9 bases between them. As DNA, the CDR3 is TGTGCCAGCAGCGTAGCAGGGTTTGACACTGAAGCTTTCTTT. As protein: CASSVAGFDTEAFF.

V gene TRBV20-1 combines with J gene TRBJ2-7; TRBD1 might be the D (6 bases). Germline CDR1 reads DFQATT; CDR2 reads SNEGSKA (reference sequence). The CDR3 has 14 residues. The V gene lost 0 bases and the J gene lost 4 bases, with 13 bases spanning the gap. The CDR3 DNA reads TGCAGTGCTAGAGATCAGGGGAGCGGTTACGAGCAGTACTTC. Translated, it gives CSARDQGSGYEQYF.

This clonotype occurred many times. The rearrangement uses TRBV7-7 and TRBJ1-2, with 9 bases identical to TRBD1. This CDR3 is 15 amino acids long. Germline V gene sequence: CDR1 SSHAT, CDR2 FNYEAQ (reference sequence). J gave up 2 bases and V 5 bases, and 6 bases lay outside the gene matches. The chain's CDR3 is CASSLHRGQNYGYTF. The DNA for the CDR3 is TGTGCCAGCAGCCTACACAGGGGGCAAAACTATGGCTACACCTTC.

This clonotype appeared a few times. The rearrangement uses TRBV10-3 and TRBJ1-1; perhaps TRBD1 as D (5 bases). Trimming removed 2 bases from V and 10 bases from J, with 14 bases in between. The CDR3 length is 13 residues. The germline CDR1 and CDR2 sequences are ENHRY and SYGVKD. CDR3: CAISEGGDGGAFF. CDR3 nucleotides: TGTGCCATCAGTGAGGGAGGGGACGGTGGAGCTTTCTTT.

A remark on this clonotype: No DNA is shown, since the ends of the CDR3 on it are uncertain; the CDR3 is the one TCRdb lists. This chain joins TRBV7-9 and TRBJ2-2; the table's D call TRBD2 went unverified against the DNA. CDR1 is SEHNR and CDR2 is FQNEAQ in the germline V gene (reference sequence). The CDR3 spans 20 residues, counting both ends. CDR3 protein: CASSLDPSSSYEQYFGELFF.

The V call is TRBV20-1, the J call TRBJ1-1; D might be TRBD1 (6 bases). Trimming took off 3 bases at V and 1 base at J, with 9 bases between the two ends. The CDR3 is 13 residues long. Germline V CDR1 and CDR2: DFQATT, SNEGSKA (reference sequence). DNA for the CDR3: TGCAGTGCTAGCCGGACAGAGAACACTGAAGCTTTCTTT. Translation: CSASRTENTEAFF.